The entry below describes one TCR beta chain. This CDR3 has 12 residues. V dropped 5 bases and J dropped 1 base, with 5 bases sitting between them. The germline V gene has CDR1 MNHNY and CDR2 SVGAGI (reference sequence). The sample originates from a study of OX40 agonist ivuxolimab in advanced cancers. Method: immunoSEQ multiplex PCR; TCRdb's copy keeps in-frame clones and lacks some. The sample has 70,000 to 95,000 clones; 92% are singletons. The sequence came from an adult with an advanced solid tumor such as melanoma, head and neck, liver or kidney cancer. The gene calls are TRBV6-6 and TRBJ1-1, with D unclear. Sequences were derived from CD4+ or CD8+ T cells sorted from blood, sampled in a trial of the OX40 agonist ivuxolimab. The CDR3 loop is CASSRGNTEAFF. In nucleotides, the CDR3 is TGTGCCAGCAGTAGAGGGAACACTGAAGCTTTCTTT.